The 15 T cell receptor beta chains below come from one sample, sequenced in a study of blood T cell repertoires in COVID-19. Measured with immunoSEQ multiplex PCR; TCRdb has only the in-frame clones, and not every one. The repertoire includes 300,000 to 350,000 clones, about 88% of them detected once, and under 1.3% sits in the top ten. Sample: PBMCs or T cells enriched from blood (not recorded which). The receptor source for this set is a woman aged 30 to 39 who had recovered from COVID-19.

The chain uses TRBV5-1 and TRBJ1-2, with 9 bases lining up with TRBD1. Germline V gene data show CDR1 as SGHRS and CDR2 as YFSETQ. Trimming took 3 bases from V and 4 from J; bases not matched to a gene: 7. This CDR3 comprises 15 residues. CDR3 DNA sequence: TGCGCCAGCAGCTCCGGGACAGGGACGGCCTATGGCTACACCTTC. Translated, it gives CASSSGTGTAYGYTF.

The V gene is TRBV5-1, the J gene TRBJ1-1; possible D gene TRBD1, 6 bases. This CDR3 contains 16 residues. The ends were cut back, 1 base at V and 2 bases at J, with 15 bases in the middle. The germline CDR1 and CDR2 sequences are SGHRS and YFSETQ. The CDR3 nucleotides are TGCGCCAGCAGCTTGTATTCGCCAGGGGCAAACACTGAAGCTTTCTTT. Residues: CASSLYSPGANTEAFF. The full variable domain, with the rest looked up from reference TRBV5-1 and TRBJ1-1, is KAGVTQTPRYLIKTRGQQVTLSCSPISGHRSVSWYQQTPGQGLQFLFEYFSETQRNKGNFPGRFSGRQFSNSRSEMNVSTLELGDSALYLCASSLYSPGANTEAFFGQGTRLTVV.

The gene calls are TRBV28 and TRBJ1-2; no reliable D call. The CDR3 contains 15 residues. Trimming cost V 3 bases and J 0 bases, with 11 bases left between them. Germline V CDR1 and CDR2: MDHEN, SYDVKM. The DNA of the CDR3 is TGTGCCAGCAGTTTGCTCGCTACTACTAACTATGGCTACACCTTC. Translation: CASSLLATTNYGYTF.

The gene calls are TRBV5-1 and TRBJ2-5; 11 positions match TRBD2. After removal of 0 bases from V and 5 bases from J, the junction contained 6 bases not matched to a gene. This CDR3 is 16 amino acids long. The germline V gene encodes CDR1 SGHRS and CDR2 YFSETQ. The CDR3: CASSLASGGLQETQYF. CDR3 sequence (DNA): TGCGCCAGCAGCTTGGCTAGCGGGGGGCTCCAGGAGACCCAGTACTTC.

The rearrangement joins TRBV28 to TRBJ2-7, with TRBD1 matching 9 bases. After removal of 9 bases from V and 3 bases from J, the junction contained 9 bases not matched to a gene. This CDR3 contains 14 residues. Germline CDR1 MDHEN, CDR2 SYDVKM. CDR3 in amino acids: CASIKTGGVYEQYF. DNA of the CDR3: TGTGCCAGTATAAAGACAGGGGGGGTCTACGAGCAGTACTTC.

The CDR3 sequence: CASSPAGQGWEKLFF. CDR3 bases: TGTGCCAGCAGCCCCGCCGGACAGGGGTGGGAAAAACTGTTTTTT. This chain uses TRBV7-2 with TRBJ1-4; 9 bases are a match to TRBD1. Trimming at V came to 5 bases and at J to 8 bases, leaving 9 bases not matched to a gene. CDR3 size: 15 residues. Germline lookup yields CDR1 SGHTA and CDR2 FQGNSA.

This chain uses TRBV6-6 with TRBJ2-4; tentatively, D is TRBD1 or TRBD2 (6 bases each). CDR1 is MNHNY, CDR2 SVGAGI, per germline (reference sequence). The CDR3 spans 16 residues. V was clipped by 5 bases and J by 0 bases, with 14 bases between them. DNA for the CDR3: TGTGCCAGCAGTCAGGGGTCGGAGGGAGCCAAAAACATTCAGTACTTC. Translation gives CASSQGSEGAKNIQYF.

CDR3 residues: CASSGGQLYGGNQPQHF. The CDR3 DNA reads as TGTGCCAGCAGCGGGGGACAGCTTTATGGTGGCAATCAGCCCCAGCATTTT. This chain connects TRBV5-8 to TRBJ1-5, with 7 bases fitting TRBD1. Germline trimming cut 4 bases from V and 2 bases from J; bases unmatched to any gene: 12. The length of the CDR3 is 17 residues. Looked up from germline, CDR1 is SGHTS and CDR2 is YDEGEE.

This rearrangement joins TRBV5-1 to TRBJ2-5, with 12 bases that match TRBD2. The ends lost 4 bases at V and 6 bases at J; junction bases unmatched: 10. The CDR3 loop spans 16 amino acids. CDR1 SGHRS and CDR2 YFSETQ come from the germline V gene. As DNA, the CDR3 is TGCGCCAGCAGCGGGGAACTAGCGGGGGGTACGAAGACCCAGTACTTC. This codes for CASSGELAGGTKTQYF.

DNA of the CDR3: TGTGCCAGCAGCCCCGGTCTCGGGGTGAGGGAGCAGTACTTC. This sequence encodes CASSPGLGVREQYF. The chain employs TRBV7-9 and TRBJ2-7; D perhaps matches TRBD2 (5 bases). Trimming pared 5 bases from V and 7 bases from J, leaving 18 bases between. Germline V gene data show CDR1 as SEHNR and CDR2 as FQNEAQ (reference sequence). The CDR3 spans 14 residues.

The chain employs TRBV6-5 and TRBJ2-7; 7 nucleotides match TRBD2. Germline CDR1 and CDR2: MNHEY and SVGAGI. The V segment lost 1 base and the J segment 2 bases; nucleotides outside the gene matches: 8. CDR3 length equals 16 residues. The chain's CDR3 is CASSYYRRGITYEQYF. In DNA, the CDR3 is TGTGCCAGCAGTTACTACAGGCGGGGGATTACCTACGAGCAGTACTTC.

The V call is TRBV4-1, the J call TRBJ2-3, with 8 bases that match TRBD2. The trim removed 4 bases at V and 1 base at J, leaving 10 bases unmatched. Germline CDR1 reads MGHRA; CDR2 reads YSYEKL. CDR3 length: 17 residues. The CDR3 DNA reads TGCGCCAGCAGCCCCCTTCCCGGGACTAGAGGCACAGATACGCAGTATTTT. Translation gives CASSPLPGTRGTDTQYF.

The rearrangement uses TRBV18 and TRBJ2-1, with D possibly matching TRBD2 (6 bases). In germline, CDR1 is KGHSH, CDR2 LQKENI. This CDR3 is 11 amino acids long. Trimming pared 3 bases from V and 9 bases from J, leaving 6 bases between. The CDR3 DNA reads TGTGCCAGCTCACCGGGAGGTGAGCAGTTCTTC. The encoded protein is CASSPGGEQFF.

The V and J genes are TRBV30 and TRBJ1-5; D might be TRBD1 (5 bases). V dropped 2 bases and J dropped 0 bases, with 14 bases sitting between them. CDR3 length: 16 amino acids. Per the germline V gene, CDR1 is GTSNPN and CDR2 is SVGIG (reference sequence). The CDR3 sequence: CAWSRAGRDSNQPQHF. DNA for the CDR3: TGTGCCTGGAGTCGCGCAGGGCGGGATAGCAATCAGCCCCAGCATTTT.

This sequence joins TRBV28 and TRBJ1-3; the D is unclear. This CDR3 spans 14 amino acids. Looked up from germline, CDR1 is MDHEN and CDR2 is SYDVKM. V gave up 7 bases and J gave up 6 bases, with 16 bases separating them. The CDR3 coding sequence is TGTGCCAGCAACGGGTTTAGCCCCGAAAACACCATATATTTT. Its protein is CASNGFSPENTIYF.